A selection of T cell receptor beta chains follows, all from one sample in a study of radiation and T cells in renal cell carcinoma. Data came from immunoSEQ multiplex PCR; TCRdb stores just in-frame clones and leaves some out. The sample has approximately 21,000 clones; 40% to 55% are singletons. The source material was tumor tissue, sampled from a patient whose treatment included radiotherapy and nephrectomy. The receptors come from a woman aged 50 to 60 with renal cell carcinoma. Each CDR3 is given with its conserved first and last residue. D genes are given only for firm matches. Expanded clones get a size class; other rows say once, few or many, or leave the size out.

d_gene: .
abundance: .
v_gene: TRBV6-5
j_gene: TRBJ2-7
CDR3nt: TGTGCCAGCAGTTACGGCCCAGGCTACGAGCAGTACTTC
CDR3aa: CASSYGPGYEQYF

d_gene: TRBD1
abundance: few
v_gene: TRBV4-1
j_gene: TRBJ2-7
CDR3nt: TGCGCCAGCAGCCAAGGCCCCGACAGGGGTTTGTACGAGCAGTACTTC
CDR3aa: CASSQGPDRGLYEQYF

d_gene: .
abundance: .
v_gene: TRBV19
j_gene: TRBJ1-5
CDR3nt: TGTGCCAGTAGTCCAGGACAGAGAAATCAGCCCCAGCATTTT
CDR3aa: CASSPGQRNQPQHF

d_gene: .
abundance: many
v_gene: TRBV5-4
j_gene: TRBJ1-1
CDR3nt: TGTGCCAGCTCTTCTCAGGGTCACACTGAAGCTTTCTTT
CDR3aa: CASSSQGHTEAFF

d_gene: .
abundance: .
v_gene: TRBV4-1
j_gene: TRBJ1-2
CDR3nt: TGCGCCAGCAGCCAAGAAGGGGAACGCTATGGCTACACCTTC
CDR3aa: CASSQEGERYGYTF

d_gene: .
abundance: .
v_gene: TRBV5-8
j_gene: TRBJ2-3
CDR3nt: TGCGCCAGCAGCCAAGATCGTGGCAGGGGCACAGATACGCAGTATTTT
CDR3aa: CASSQDRGRGTDTQYF

d_gene: .
abundance: many
v_gene: TRBV29-1
j_gene: TRBJ1-1
CDR3nt: TGCAGCGTTGCTCCCAACAGAAAGAACACTGAAGCTTTCTTT
CDR3aa: CSVAPNRKNTEAFF

d_gene: .
abundance: .
v_gene: TRBV5-5
j_gene: TRBJ1-4
CDR3nt: TGTGCCAGCAGCTCGGGACGGCGAAATGAAAAACTGTTTTTT
CDR3aa: CASSSGRRNEKLFF

d_gene: .
abundance: few
v_gene: TRBV13
j_gene: TRBJ1-2
CDR3nt: TGTGCCAGCAGCTTAGGGACAGGATCCTATGGCTACACCTTC
CDR3aa: CASSLGTGSYGYTF

d_gene: TRBD1
abundance: few
v_gene: TRBV6-1
j_gene: TRBJ2-7
CDR3nt: TGTGCCAGCAGCGAGTCACGACAGGGCTACGAGCAGTACTTC
CDR3aa: CASSESRQGYEQYF